This TCR beta chain was captured in a study of chemoradiotherapy in HPV16-positive cancers. Using immunoSEQ multiplex PCR, the repertoire was profiled, and TCRdb retains in-frame clones only, with some absent. The data contain 7,500 to 9,500 clones, around 80% of them seen just once; the ten biggest clones take up around 40%. The germline gives CDR1 LNHDA, CDR2 SQIVND (reference sequence). CDR3 length: 15 amino acids. As to this clone: Antigen: not known.

General observations from the study: During treatment, candidate HPV-specific clones and E7-related motifs expanded in tumor.

This sequence joins TRBV19 and TRBJ1-1; D uncertain. This receptor was identified in a human donor with HPV-associated anogenital cancer. Sequencing was performed on tumor tissue, taken from a patient who underwent chemoradiotherapy. CDR3 nucleotide sequence: TGTGCTTCAACCGTCCGTACACAGAGGAACACTGAAGCTTTCTTT. The encoded protein is CASTVRTQRNTEAFF.